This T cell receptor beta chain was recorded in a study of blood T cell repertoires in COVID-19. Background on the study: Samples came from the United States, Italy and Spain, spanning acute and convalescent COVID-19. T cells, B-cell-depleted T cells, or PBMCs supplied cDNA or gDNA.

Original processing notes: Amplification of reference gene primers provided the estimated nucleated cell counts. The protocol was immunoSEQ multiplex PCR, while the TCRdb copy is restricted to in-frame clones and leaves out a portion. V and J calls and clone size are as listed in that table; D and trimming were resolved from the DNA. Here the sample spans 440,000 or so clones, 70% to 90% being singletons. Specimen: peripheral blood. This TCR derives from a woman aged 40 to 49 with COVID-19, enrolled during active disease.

The CDR3, as DNA: TGTGCCAGCAGGTACCTTTTGACAGGAGCTAATTCACCCCTCCACTTT. Translation: CASRYLLTGANSPLHF. The V and J genes are TRBV6-2 or TRBV6-3 and TRBJ1-6; D may be TRBD1 (6 bases). Trimming pared 6 bases from V and 6 bases from J, leaving 18 bases between. The CDR3 sequence is 16 residues long. Germline CDR1 and CDR2: MNHEY and SVGEGT.